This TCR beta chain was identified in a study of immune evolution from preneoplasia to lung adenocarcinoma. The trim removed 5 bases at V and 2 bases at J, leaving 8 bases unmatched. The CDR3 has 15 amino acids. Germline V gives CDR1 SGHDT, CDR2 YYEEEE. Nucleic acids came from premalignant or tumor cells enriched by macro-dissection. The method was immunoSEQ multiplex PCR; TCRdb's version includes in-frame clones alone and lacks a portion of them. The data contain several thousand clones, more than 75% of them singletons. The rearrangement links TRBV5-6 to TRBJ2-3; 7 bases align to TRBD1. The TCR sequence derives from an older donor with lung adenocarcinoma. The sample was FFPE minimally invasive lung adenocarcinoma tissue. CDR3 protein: CASRSYDRDTDTQYF. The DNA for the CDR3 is TGTGCCAGCAGGAGCTACGACAGGGACACAGATACGCAGTATTTT.